The 27 T cell receptor beta chains below come from one sample, sequenced in a study of cytomegalovirus exposure and HLA in healthy donors (dated by TCRdb to the late 2010s). To prepare the library, the immunoSEQ multiplex PCR assay was applied. The multiplex PCR relied on a mix of 60 forward primers for TCR Vbeta segments and 13 reverse primers for TCR Jbeta segments. In its TCRdb copy, this immuneACCESS table keeps in-frame sequences only and misses some clones. Where compared with another copy, unresolved V genes explain less than half of these, and the others have no known cause. The sample contains around 150,000 clones, about 80% of them found a single time. Approximately 15% of the sample comes from the top ten. The sequencing input was PBMCs. The receptors were gathered from a woman aged 40 to 50 in good health and CMV-seronegative.

This chain connects TRBV19 to TRBJ2-2; tentative D call: TRBD1 (6 bases). CDR3 length equals 15 residues. The germline V gene has CDR1 LNHDA and CDR2 SQIVND (reference sequence). The ends were cut back, 6 bases at V and 0 bases at J, with 11 bases in the middle. This chain's CDR3 is CASRDGQTNTGELFF. CDR3 in DNA: TGTGCCAGTAGAGACGGACAGACGAACACCGGGGAGCTGTTTTTT.

This clone was detected only once. This sequence joins TRBV11-3 and TRBJ2-6, with D unresolved. This CDR3 comprises 14 residues. Germline V gene data show CDR1 as SGHNT and CDR2 as YENEEA. V was trimmed by 7 bases and J by 0 bases, leaving 7 bases between them. The CDR3 bases are TGTGCCAGCACCTCTCGCTCTGGGGCCAACGTCCTGACTTTC. Protein product: CASTSRSGANVLTF. The complete variable domain, with remaining parts taken from reference TRBV11-3 and TRBJ2-6, reads EAGVVQSPRYKIIEKKQPVAFWCNPISGHNTLYWYLQNLGQGPELLIRYENEEAVDDSQLPKDRFSAERLKGVDSTLKIQPAELGDSAVYLCASTSRSGANVLTFGAGSRLTVL.

This clone was seen only a few times. The chain links TRBV5-5 to TRBJ2-5; D might be TRBD2 (6 bases). Germline CDR1 is SGHKS and CDR2 is YYEKEE (reference sequence). This CDR3 is built from 14 residues. V was pared by 7 bases and J by 2 bases, with 15 bases between. The CDR3 is CASSLLGGQETQYF. The DNA of the CDR3 is TGTGCCAGCTCCCTCCTCGGGGGTCAAGAGACCCAGTACTTC.

V gene TRBV4-1 combines with J gene TRBJ2-7, with 12 bases lining up with TRBD2. Germline V gives CDR1 MGHRA, CDR2 YSYEKL. This CDR3 is 16 amino acids long. J was trimmed by 1 base and V by 2 bases; bases with no gene match: 3. CDR3 nucleotide sequence: TGCGCCAGCAGCCAAATACTAGCGGGGGGTTCCTACGAGCAGTACTTC. This translates into CASSQILAGGSYEQYF.

The rearrangement links TRBV4-1 to TRBJ1-1; weak D call: TRBD1 (5 bases). Trimming pared 0 bases from V and 1 base from J, leaving 12 bases between. The CDR3 runs 16 residues. Germline loops: CDR1 MGHRA, CDR2 YSYEKL. CDR3 in amino acids: CASSQEGGVGNTEAFF. In nucleotides, the CDR3 is TGCGCCAGCAGCCAAGAGGGAGGGGTGGGGAACACTGAAGCTTTCTTT.

This sequence joins TRBV6-5 and TRBJ1-1; possible D gene TRBD1, 5 bases. The CDR3 loop spans 14 amino acids. Germline V gene lookup returns CDR1 MNHEY and CDR2 SVGAGI. V lost 5 bases to trimming and J lost 3 bases, with 13 bases between them. The chain's CDR3 is CASSRQIRDTEAFF. CDR3 DNA: TGTGCCAGCAGTCGACAGATTAGGGACACTGAAGCTTTCTTT.

A note on this clone: One junction end does not reproduce the germline sequence, and a read error may be involved. The V call is TRBV2, the J call TRBJ2-3, with D perhaps TRBD2 (5 bases). Germline CDR1 SNHLY, CDR2 FYNNEI. The CDR3 runs 12 residues. The CDR3 DNA sequence: TGTGCAAGCAAAGCGGTGGCAGACCTTCAGTATTTT. Residues: CASKAVADLQYF.

CDR3 in amino acids: CASTGTTQYF. The CDR3 bases are TGTGCCTCCACAGGGACCACGCAGTATTTT. V usage is TRBV30 and J usage is TRBJ2-3, with D tentatively TRBD1 (6 bases). The length of the CDR3 is 10 residues. Germline lookup yields CDR1 GTSNPN and CDR2 SVGIG (reference sequence). Trimming left V 7 bases short and J 9 bases short, with 11 bases between. The entire variable domain, with the rest obtained from reference TRBV30 and TRBJ2-3, is as follows: SQTIHQWPATLVQPVGSPLSLECTVEGTSNPNLYWYRQAAGRGLQLLFYSVGIGQISSEVPQNLSASRPQDRQFILSSKKLLLSDSGFYLCASTGTTQYFGPGTRLTVL.

The chain employs TRBV5-4 and TRBJ1-6, with a possible D match to TRBD1 (5 bases). Germline-derived CDR1 and CDR2 are SGHNT and YYREEE (reference sequence). CDR3 size: 14 residues. The germline V and J ends were trimmed by 5 bases and 5 bases, with 11 bases remaining between them. The CDR3 nucleotides are TGTGCCAGCAGTACCCGGGGGGATAATTCACCCCTCCACTTT. This encodes CASSTRGDNSPLHF.

The table lists this clone with a few counts. The V call is TRBV5-1, the J call TRBJ1-2, with TRBD1 matching 11 bases. Unmatched junction bases numbered 8, after V lost 0 bases and J lost 7 bases. Germline assignment: CDR1 SGHRS and CDR2 YFSETQ. The CDR3 runs to 16 residues. The CDR3 is CASSLGRGQGVLGYTF. The CDR3 DNA sequence: TGCGCCAGCAGCTTGGGAAGGGGACAGGGGGTTCTTGGCTACACCTTC.

The rearrangement links TRBV7-7 to TRBJ2-5; D gene unclear. The CDR3 runs to 15 residues. CDR1 and CDR2 from the germline V gene are SSHAT and FNYEAQ (reference sequence). Trimming took off 2 bases at V and 2 bases at J, with 12 bases between the two ends. DNA of the CDR3: TGTGCCAGCAGCTTACGCCCCGACACACAAGAGACCCAGTACTTC. Its protein product is CASSLRPDTQETQYF.

The chain combines TRBV6-1 with TRBJ2-3; the match to TRBD1 covers 8 bases. The CDR3 spans 14 residues. CDR1 and CDR2 from the germline V gene are MNHNS and SASEGT. Unmatched junction bases numbered 6, after V lost 8 bases and J lost 2 bases. CDR3 bases: TGTGCCAGCTCTTGGACAGGGACCACAGATACGCAGTATTTT. Encoded protein: CASSWTGTTDTQYF.

The chain links TRBV18 to TRBJ2-7; 7 bases line up with TRBD2. CDR3 length: 15 residues. Germline V gene sequence: CDR1 KGHSH, CDR2 LQKENI. J lost 6 bases, V lost 5 bases, and 13 bases had no gene match. The CDR3 bases are TGTGCCAGCTCATTGGTTTATGAAGGGAGGGGCGAGCAGTACTTC. Protein product: CASSLVYEGRGEQYF. Drawing the rest from reference TRBV18 and TRBJ2-7, the complete variable domain is NAGVMQNPRHLVRRRGQEARLRCSPMKGHSHVYWYRQLPEEGLKFMVYLQKENIIDESGMPKERFSAEFPKEGPSILRIQQVVRGDSAAYFCASSLVYEGRGEQYFGPGTRLTVT.

The chain has TRBV7-9 and TRBJ2-3; TRBD2 matches at 12 bases. The CDR3 sequence is 15 residues long. The V gene end was trimmed by 3 bases and the J gene end by 3 bases; junction bases not matched to a gene: 1. Per the germline V gene, CDR1 is SEHNR and CDR2 is FQNEAQ (reference sequence). CDR3 protein: CASSFGLAGTDTQYF. The CDR3 DNA sequence: TGTGCCAGCAGCTTCGGACTAGCGGGAACAGATACGCAGTATTTT.

The count of this clone is one. The chain links TRBV20-1 to TRBJ1-2; TRBD1 is a possible D gene (6 bases). This CDR3 is 11 amino acids long. With 3 bases removed from V and 7 bases from J, the gap between germline ends came to 9 bases. The germline CDR1 and CDR2 sequences are DFQATT and SNEGSKA (reference sequence). The CDR3 loop is CSASNRVGYTF. CDR3 bases: TGCAGTGCTAGCAACAGGGTTGGCTACACCTTC.

This chain links TRBV7-2 with TRBJ2-1; 8 bases map to TRBD2. The CDR3 contains 18 residues. With V trimmed by 0 bases and J by 5 bases, 12 bases remained unmatched. The germline CDR1 and CDR2 sequences are SGHTA and FQGNSA. The CDR3 here is CASSLAPYRQRGNNEQFF. CDR3 sequence (DNA): TGTGCCAGCAGCTTAGCACCCTATCGCCAGCGGGGGAACAATGAGCAGTTCTTC.

This clone was counted between two and nine times. The chain employs TRBV2 and TRBJ2-5; 13 bases line up with TRBD2. V shed 5 bases and J 1 base; nucleotides not matched to a gene: 10. The CDR3 contains 18 residues. CDR1 is SNHLY and CDR2 is FYNNEI in the germline V gene. The DNA of the CDR3 is TGTGCCAGCAGTCCTCGGACTAGCGGGAGCACATCCCAAGAGACCCAGTACTTC. It encodes CASSPRTSGSTSQETQYF.

As to this clone: Germline is not matched at one junction end, which may reflect a read error. The J gene is TRBJ2-5, the V gene TRBV7-2; perhaps TRBD1 as D (5 bases). This CDR3 has 14 amino acids. CDR1 and CDR2 (germline): SGHTA, FQGNSA. CDR3 nucleotides: TGTGCCGGCAGTCAAGGACAAATACAAGAGACCCAGTACTTC. This sequence encodes CAGSQGQIQETQYF.

The chain has TRBV6-4 and TRBJ2-6; 10 bases are shared with TRBD1. Germline-derived CDR1 and CDR2 are MRHNA and SNTAGT. This CDR3 is built from 17 residues. With V trimmed by 7 bases and J by 0 bases, 6 bases remained unmatched. Here the CDR3 reads CASTRTGGISGANVLTF. In DNA form, the CDR3 reads TGTGCCAGCACTCGGACAGGGGGGATCTCTGGGGCCAACGTCCTGACTTTC.

The gene calls are TRBV14 and TRBJ1-2, with D maybe TRBD1 (5 bases). The germline CDR1 and CDR2 sequences are SGHDN and FVKESK. This CDR3 spans 16 amino acids. The ends were cut back, 3 bases at V and 0 bases at J, with 14 bases in the middle. The CDR3 DNA follows: TGTGCCAGCAGCCAGCGACAGTCGCCGGCTAACTATGGCTACACCTTC. It specifies CASSQRQSPANYGYTF.

The rearrangement uses TRBV11-2 and TRBJ1-4, with TRBD1 matching over 9 bases. With V trimmed by 5 bases and J by 5 bases, 18 bases remained unmatched. Germline V gene lookup returns CDR1 SGHAT and CDR2 FQNNGV. CDR3 length equals 19 residues. For the CDR3, the DNA is TGTGCCAGCAGCCCGCGATGGTACAGGGGGCGGAGGTTCAATGAAAAACTGTTTTTT. Amino acids: CASSPRWYRGRRFNEKLFF.

This sequence joins TRBV27 and TRBJ2-7, with 8 bases lining up with TRBD1. CDR1 is MNHEY and CDR2 is SMNVEV in the germline V gene (reference sequence). This CDR3 region has 13 residues. Unmatched junction bases numbered 4, after V lost 3 bases and J lost 6 bases. CDR3 nucleotide sequence: TGTGCCAGCAGTTTTGTACAGGGGGGCGAGCAGTACTTC. Its translation is CASSFVQGGEQYF.

The CDR3 spells CASSFPGTGDTEAFF. The CDR3 region has the DNA TGTGCCAGCAGCTTTCCCGGGACAGGGGATACTGAAGCTTTCTTT. This chain joins TRBV13 and TRBJ1-1, with 10 positions matching TRBD1. The CDR3 has 15 residues. V lost 3 bases to trimming and J lost 5 bases; unmatched junction nucleotides: 6. Germline-derived CDR1 and CDR2 are PRHDT and FYEKMQ (reference sequence).

This chain joins TRBV28 and TRBJ1-5; D not resolved. The CDR3 is 14 residues long. Germline values: CDR1 MDHEN, CDR2 SYDVKM. The V and J ends lost 6 bases and 0 bases respectively, with 9 bases between them. CDR3 in DNA: TGTGCCAGCAGCTCCGTTCCTAGCAATCAGCCCCAGCATTTT. Protein product: CASSSVPSNQPQHF.

The rearrangement uses TRBV2 and TRBJ1-5; perhaps TRBD1 as D (5 bases). Trimming removed 5 bases from V and 2 bases from J, with 16 bases in between. The CDR3 covers 16 residues. CDR1 and CDR2 from the germline V gene are SNHLY and FYNNEI. The CDR3 sequence is CASSPMGGSGNQPQHF. The CDR3 nucleotides are TGTGCCAGCAGTCCCATGGGGGGTTCCGGCAATCAGCCCCAGCATTTT.

The chain employs TRBV11-2 and TRBJ2-1; TRBD2 might be the D (5 bases). The CDR3 totals 17 residues. Germline assignment: CDR1 SGHAT and CDR2 FQNNGV. Trimming removed 4 bases from V and 1 base from J, with 17 bases in between. The chain's CDR3 is CASSSTRTGKSYNEQFF. The CDR3 DNA follows: TGTGCCAGCAGCTCCACGCGGACGGGGAAGTCCTACAATGAGCAGTTCTTC.

This chain links TRBV15 with TRBJ2-7; TRBD2 agrees at 9 bases. J gave up 2 bases and V 0 bases, and 5 bases lay outside the gene matches. Per the germline V gene, CDR1 is LNHNV and CDR2 is YYDKDF (reference sequence). CDR3 length: 16 residues. The CDR3 loop reads CATSRDGLAGAYEQYF. For the CDR3, the DNA is TGTGCCACCAGCAGAGATGGGTTAGCGGGAGCCTACGAGCAGTACTTC.